The present entry profiles one T cell receptor beta chain with its context. Its antigen remains unidentified. The entry originates in a study of beta chain features in type 1 diabetes. As every portion of the isolated RNA was reverse transcribed, the sequencing read expressed TCRB transcripts. Measured with immunoSEQ multiplex PCR; TCRdb has only the in-frame clones, and not every one. The profile shows 50,000 or so clones, roughly 40% of them singletons. Broader study findings: Shorter TCRB CDR3s, moderately but significantly so, were found in Type 1 diabetes patients in all four CD4+ subsets.

This receptor was obtained from a man aged 25 to 40 with type 1 diabetes. Sequencing was performed on stem cell memory CD4+ T cells from blood.

This chain's CDR3 is CASSPGQGMNTEAFF. The DNA of the CDR3 is TGCGCCAGCAGCCCCGGACAGGGGATGAACACTGAAGCTTTCTTT. The rearrangement uses TRBV5-1 and TRBJ1-1, with 9 bases lining up with TRBD1. The CDR3 is 15 amino acids. With V trimmed by 4 bases and J by 0 bases, 4 bases remained unmatched. The V gene's germline CDR1 is SGHRS and CDR2 YFSETQ. Full variable domain (outside the CDR3, taken from reference TRBV5-1 and TRBJ1-1): KAGVTQTPRYLIKTRGQQVTLSCSPISGHRSVSWYQQTPGQGLQFLFEYFSETQRNKGNFPGRFSGRQFSNSRSEMNVSTLELGDSALYLCASSPGQGMNTEAFFGQGTRLTVV.